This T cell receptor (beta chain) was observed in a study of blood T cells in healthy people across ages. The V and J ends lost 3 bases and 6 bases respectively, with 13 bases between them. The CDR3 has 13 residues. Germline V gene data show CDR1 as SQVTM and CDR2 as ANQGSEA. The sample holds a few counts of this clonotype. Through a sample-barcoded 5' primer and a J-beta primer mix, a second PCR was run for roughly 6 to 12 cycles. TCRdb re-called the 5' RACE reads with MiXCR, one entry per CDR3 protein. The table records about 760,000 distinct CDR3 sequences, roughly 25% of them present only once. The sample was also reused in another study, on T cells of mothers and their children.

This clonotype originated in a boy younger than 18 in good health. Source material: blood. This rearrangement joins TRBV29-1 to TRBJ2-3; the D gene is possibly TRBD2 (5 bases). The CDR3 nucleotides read TGCAGCGTTGATTTGGACTCCTCGGATACGCAGTATTTT. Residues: CSVDLDSSDTQYF.